This note documents a single T cell receptor (beta chain) sequence. Its antigen remains unidentified. Sequenced by immunoSEQ multiplex PCR; TCRdb stores in-frame clones only, minus some. The data show 95,000 to 150,000 clones, with about 91% seen just once and 4% to 5.5% held by the top ten. The sample belongs to a study of T cell responses to AZD1222 COVID-19 vaccine. Regarding the study as a whole: Vaccine-related CD4 TCRs covered spike, predominating at 160-218 and 743-854. Increased Spike-specific TCR breadth and depth were observed after two AZD1222 doses. Only after the peak T cell response were repertoires sampled. Seropositivity was recorded at baseline in only a handful of AZD1222 recipients.

The CDR3 runs 12 residues. V lost 7 bases and J lost 7, with 10 bases in between. The germline V gene has CDR1 LGHDT and CDR2 YNNKEL (reference sequence). The receptor's source is an adult in good health. This specimen was peripheral blood, taken on day 0 of AZD1222 vaccination. This sequence joins TRBV3-1 (or the pseudogene TRBV3-2) and TRBJ2-2, with no clear D. CDR3 sequence reads: CASKAGHGELFF. CDR3 DNA: TGTGCCAGCAAGGCCGGGCACGGGGAGCTGTTTTTT.